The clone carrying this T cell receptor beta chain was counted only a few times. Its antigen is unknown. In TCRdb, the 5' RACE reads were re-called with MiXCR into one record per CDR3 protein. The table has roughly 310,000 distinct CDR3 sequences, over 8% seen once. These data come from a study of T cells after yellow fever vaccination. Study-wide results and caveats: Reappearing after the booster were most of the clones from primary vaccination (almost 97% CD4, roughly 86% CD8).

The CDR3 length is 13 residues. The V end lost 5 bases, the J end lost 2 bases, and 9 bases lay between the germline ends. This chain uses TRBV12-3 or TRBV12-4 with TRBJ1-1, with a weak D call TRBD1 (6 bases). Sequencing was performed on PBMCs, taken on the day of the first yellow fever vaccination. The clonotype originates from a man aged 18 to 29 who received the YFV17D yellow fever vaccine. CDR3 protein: CASSTGTNTEAFF. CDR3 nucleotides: TGTGCCAGCAGTACCGGGACAAACACTGAAGCTTTCTTT.